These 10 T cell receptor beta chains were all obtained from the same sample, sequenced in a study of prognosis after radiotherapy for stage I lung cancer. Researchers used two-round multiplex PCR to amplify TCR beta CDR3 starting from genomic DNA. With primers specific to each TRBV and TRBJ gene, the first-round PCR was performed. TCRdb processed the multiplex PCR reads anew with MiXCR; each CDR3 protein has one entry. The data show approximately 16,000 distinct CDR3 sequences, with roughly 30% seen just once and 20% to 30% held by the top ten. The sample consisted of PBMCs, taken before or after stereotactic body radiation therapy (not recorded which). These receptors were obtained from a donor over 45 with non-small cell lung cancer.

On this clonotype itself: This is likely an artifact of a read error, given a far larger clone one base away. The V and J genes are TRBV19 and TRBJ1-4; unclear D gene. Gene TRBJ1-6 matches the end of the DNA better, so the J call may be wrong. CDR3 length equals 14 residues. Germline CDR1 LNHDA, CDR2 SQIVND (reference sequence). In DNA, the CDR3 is TGTGCCAGTAGACGGCGGGCAGCGAATTCACCCCTCCACTTT. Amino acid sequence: CASRRRAANSPLHF.

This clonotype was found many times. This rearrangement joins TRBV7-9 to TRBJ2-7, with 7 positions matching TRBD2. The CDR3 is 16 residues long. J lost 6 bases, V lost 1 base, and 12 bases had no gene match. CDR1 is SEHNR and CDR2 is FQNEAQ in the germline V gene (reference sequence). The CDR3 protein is CASSLVHLGGEGEQYF. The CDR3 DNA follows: TGTGCCAGCAGCTTAGTTCACTTGGGAGGGGAAGGCGAGCAGTACTTC.

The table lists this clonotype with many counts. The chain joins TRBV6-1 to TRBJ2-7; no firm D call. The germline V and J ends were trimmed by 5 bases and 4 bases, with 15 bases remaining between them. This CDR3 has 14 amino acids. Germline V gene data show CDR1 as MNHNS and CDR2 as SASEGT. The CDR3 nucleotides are TGTGCCAGCAGTCAACATTACAAGGGATACGAGCAGTACTTC. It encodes CASSQHYKGYEQYF.

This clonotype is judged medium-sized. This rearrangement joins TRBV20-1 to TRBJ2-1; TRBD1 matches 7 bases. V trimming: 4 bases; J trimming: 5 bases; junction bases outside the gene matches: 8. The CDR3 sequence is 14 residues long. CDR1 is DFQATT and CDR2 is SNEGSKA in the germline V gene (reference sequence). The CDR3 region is CSAIRQGGNNEQFF. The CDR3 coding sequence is TGCAGTGCTATCAGACAGGGCGGTAACAATGAGCAGTTCTTC.

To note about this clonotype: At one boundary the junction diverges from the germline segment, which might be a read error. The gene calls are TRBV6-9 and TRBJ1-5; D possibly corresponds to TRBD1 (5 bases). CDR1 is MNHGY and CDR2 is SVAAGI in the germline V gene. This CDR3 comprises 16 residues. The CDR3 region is CASSSSGGEGNQPQHF. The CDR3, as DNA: TGTGCCAGCAGTTCCTCGGGAGGGGAAGGCAATCAGCCACAGCATTTT.

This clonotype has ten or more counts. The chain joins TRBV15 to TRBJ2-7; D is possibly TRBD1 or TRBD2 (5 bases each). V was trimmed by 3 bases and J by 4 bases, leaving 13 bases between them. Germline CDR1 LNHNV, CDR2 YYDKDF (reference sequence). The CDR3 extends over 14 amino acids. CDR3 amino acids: CATSRGDPPYEQYF. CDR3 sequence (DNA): TGTGCCACCAGCAGGGGGGACCCCCCGTACGAGCAGTACTTC.

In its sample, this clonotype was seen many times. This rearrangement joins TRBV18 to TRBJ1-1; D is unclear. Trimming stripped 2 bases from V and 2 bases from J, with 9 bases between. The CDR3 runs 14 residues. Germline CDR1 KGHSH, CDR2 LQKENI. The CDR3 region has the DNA TGTGCCAGCTCACCAAGGACGAAAAACACTGAAGCTTTCTTT. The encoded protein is CASSPRTKNTEAFF.

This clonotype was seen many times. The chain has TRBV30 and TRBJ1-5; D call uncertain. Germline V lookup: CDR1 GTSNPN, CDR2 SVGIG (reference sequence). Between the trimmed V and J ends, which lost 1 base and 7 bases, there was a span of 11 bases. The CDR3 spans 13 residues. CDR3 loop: CAWSEGPRQPQHF. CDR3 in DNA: TGTGCCTGGAGTGAGGGTCCGAGGCAGCCCCAGCATTTT.

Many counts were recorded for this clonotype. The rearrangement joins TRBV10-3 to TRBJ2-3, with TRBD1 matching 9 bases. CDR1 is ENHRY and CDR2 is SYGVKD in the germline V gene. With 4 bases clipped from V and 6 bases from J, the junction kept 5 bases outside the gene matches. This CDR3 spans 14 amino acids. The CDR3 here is CAISVPGQGDTQYF. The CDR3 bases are TGTGCCATCAGTGTTCCGGGACAGGGTGATACGCAGTATTTT.

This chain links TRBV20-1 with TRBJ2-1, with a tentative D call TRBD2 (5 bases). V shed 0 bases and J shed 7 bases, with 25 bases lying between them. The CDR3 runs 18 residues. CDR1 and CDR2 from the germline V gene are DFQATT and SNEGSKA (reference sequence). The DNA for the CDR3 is TGCAGTGCTAGAGATCGGTTGGGTAGCGAGAGTAACGGAAATGAGCAGTTCTTC. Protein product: CSARDRLGSESNGNEQFF.